Presented here are 18 T cell receptor beta chains from one specimen sequenced in a study of CD8+ T cells in alopecia areata. After isolation, RNA underwent reverse transcription to generate cDNA as the sequencing template. The table came from immunoSEQ multiplex PCR; TCRdb's copy has only in-frame clones and leaves some out. The data contain about 130,000 clones, 45% to 65% of them singletons. The specimen comprised CD4+ T cells sorted from blood, sampled at week 0. These TCRs come from a human donor with alopecia areata.

V usage is TRBV7-2 and J usage is TRBJ2-7, with D unclear. V lost 2 bases and J 2 bases, leaving 10 bases between the germline ends. The CDR3 spans 14 residues. Germline V gene lookup returns CDR1 SGHTA and CDR2 FQGNSA. The DNA of the CDR3 is TGTGCCAGCAGCTTAAAAGGCCTAACCTACGAGCAGTACTTC. Its protein product is CASSLKGLTYEQYF.

This chain joins TRBV7-2 and TRBJ1-1; no clear D gene. Germline V gives CDR1 SGHTA, CDR2 FQGNSA. The CDR3 has 15 amino acids. V was shortened by 3 bases and J by 0 bases, with 11 bases between the two germline ends. For the CDR3, the DNA is TGTGCCAGCAGCTTGCCCCGGGCAATGAACACTGAAGCTTTCTTT. This sequence encodes CASSLPRAMNTEAFF.

This clone came up once. The genes are TRBV28 and TRBJ1-5; the D is unclear. The V end was cut by 2 bases, the J end by 3 bases, with 8 bases between. The CDR3 extends over 14 amino acids. Germline CDR1 is MDHEN and CDR2 is SYDVKM. The CDR3: CASSLLGDNQPQHF. The CDR3 region has the DNA TGTGCCAGCAGTTTACTGGGCGACAATCAGCCCCAGCATTTT.

This sequence joins TRBV25-1 and TRBJ2-5, with a possible D match to TRBD2 (6 bases). V was cut by 2 bases and J by 1 base, with 11 bases left in between. CDR1 and CDR2 (germline): MGHDK, SYGVNS. The CDR3 is 15 amino acids. The chain's CDR3 is CASSEGGRSQETQYF. CDR3 nucleotide sequence: TGTGCCAGCAGTGAAGGAGGGAGGTCCCAAGAGACCCAGTACTTC.

CDR3 residues: CASTNRGRETQYF. The CDR3 nucleotides read TGTGCCAGCACCAACAGGGGGCGAGAGACCCAGTACTTC. V gene TRBV6-1 combines with J gene TRBJ2-5, with 9 bases aligning to TRBD1. The CDR3 is 13 residues long. The junction had 4 bases not matched to a gene; V was cut back by 7 bases and J by 4 bases. Germline loops: CDR1 MNHNS, CDR2 SASEGT.

The chain uses TRBV5-1 and TRBJ2-1; D is unclear. The CDR3 length is 15 residues. Deletions cut 2 bases from V and 8 bases from J, with 17 bases between. CDR1 is SGHRS and CDR2 is YFSETQ in the germline V gene. CDR3: CASSFSDPKVDEQFF. In DNA, the CDR3 is TGCGCCAGCAGCTTCAGCGACCCTAAGGTGGATGAGCAGTTCTTC.

The gene calls are TRBV6-6 and TRBJ1-2, with D perhaps matching TRBD1 (5 bases). Germline V gene data show CDR1 as MNHNY and CDR2 as SVGAGI (reference sequence). There are 13 residues in the CDR3. V was pared by 3 bases and J by 2 bases, with 7 bases between. In nucleotides, the CDR3 is TGTGCCAGCAGTTATCAGGGCAACTATGGCTACACCTTC. It yields the protein CASSYQGNYGYTF.

V usage is TRBV6-5 and J usage is TRBJ2-1; 7 bases align to TRBD2. From germline, CDR1 is MNHEY and CDR2 SVGAGI. The J segment lost 9 bases and the V segment lost 2 bases, leaving 4 bases of the junction unmatched. The CDR3 covers 13 residues. CDR3 sequence: CASSYQREGEQFF. CDR3 sequence (DNA): TGTGCCAGCAGTTACCAGCGGGAAGGTGAGCAGTTCTTC.

This clone was found a few times. The V gene is TRBV14, the J gene TRBJ2-1; D is perhaps TRBD1 (5 bases). This CDR3 is built from 13 residues. Germline V gene sequence: CDR1 SGHDN, CDR2 FVKESK. Trimming pared 6 bases from V and 6 bases from J, leaving 12 bases between. The CDR3 region is CASRGRAGNEQFF. DNA of the CDR3: TGTGCCAGCAGAGGCAGGGCAGGCAATGAGCAGTTCTTC.

This clone was recorded only once. The CDR3 sequence: CASSRGGGSANYGYTF. CDR3 sequence (DNA): TGTGCCAGCAGCCGTGGGGGAGGCTCAGCTAACTATGGCTACACCTTC. The V gene is TRBV5-4, the J gene TRBJ1-2; weak D call: TRBD1 (5 bases). Deletions cut 4 bases from V and 0 bases from J, with 16 bases between. The CDR3 runs to 16 residues. Germline V gives CDR1 SGHNT, CDR2 YYREEE (reference sequence).

V usage is TRBV4-2 and J usage is TRBJ1-1, with a weak D call TRBD1 (6 bases). Trimming stripped 0 bases from V and 3 bases from J, with 14 bases between. This CDR3 has 16 residues. Germline lookup yields CDR1 LGHNA and CDR2 YNFKEQ. The CDR3 loop is CASSQEGTRGHTEAFF. Written as DNA, the CDR3 is TGTGCCAGCAGCCAAGAAGGAACTCGGGGGCACACTGAAGCTTTCTTT.

The chain has TRBV9 and TRBJ2-2; TRBD2 agrees at 10 bases. The CDR3 consists of 16 residues. Trimming cost V 0 bases and J 6 bases; bases outside gene matches: 5. In germline, CDR1 is SGDLS, CDR2 YYNGEE. The CDR3 DNA reads TGTGCCAGCAGCGTAGAGACTAGCGGGTCTCCCGGGGAGCTGTTTTTT. Translating it yields CASSVETSGSPGELFF.

The chain carries TRBV7-7 and TRBJ2-5, with D hard to call. Per the germline V gene, CDR1 is SSHAT and CDR2 is FNYEAQ (reference sequence). The ends were cut back, 1 base at V and 5 bases at J, with 8 bases in the middle. This CDR3 has 13 residues. The CDR3 coding sequence is TGTGCCAGCAGCTTAGATCTGAGGGAGACCCAGTACTTC. Translating it yields CASSLDLRETQYF.

A single count supports this clone. The chain couples TRBV2 to TRBJ1-2, with TRBD1 as a possible D gene (5 bases). The CDR3 spans 15 residues. Germline CDR1 is SNHLY and CDR2 is FYNNEI. Trimming removed 5 bases from V and 0 bases from J, with 13 bases in between. The DNA of the CDR3 is TGTGCCAGCAGTCCTGGGGCGGCGACTAACTATGGCTACACCTTC. Residues: CASSPGAATNYGYTF.

The chain couples TRBV28 to TRBJ2-7, with 7 bases fitting TRBD1. The germline gives CDR1 MDHEN, CDR2 SYDVKM. Trimming at V came to 5 bases and at J to 6 bases, leaving 7 bases not matched to a gene. CDR3 length: 13 residues. CDR3 nucleotide sequence: TGTGCCAGCAGTCTGGTACAGGGGATCGAGCAGTACTTC. It yields the protein CASSLVQGIEQYF. The complete variable domain, with remaining parts taken from reference TRBV28 and TRBJ2-7, reads DVKVTQSSRYLVKRTGEKVFLECVQDMDHENMFWYRQDPGLGLRLIYFSYDVKMKEKGDIPEGYSVSREKKERFSLILESASTNQTSMYLCASSLVQGIEQYFGPGTRLTVT.

V is TRBV9 and J is TRBJ1-1; unclear D gene. There are 13 residues in the CDR3. Germline CDR1 is SGDLS and CDR2 is YYNGEE. V lost 4 bases and J 2 bases, leaving 9 bases between the germline ends. This chain's CDR3 is CASSTRINTEAFF. DNA of the CDR3: TGTGCCAGCAGCACCAGGATTAACACTGAAGCTTTCTTT. Full variable domain (outside the CDR3, taken from reference TRBV9 and TRBJ1-1): DSGVTQTPKHLITATGQRVTLRCSPRSGDLSVYWYQQSLDQGLQFLIQYYNGEERAKGNILERFSAQQFPDLHSELNLSSLELGDSALYFCASSTRINTEAFFGQGTRLTVV.

There are a few counts of this clone. This chain connects TRBV7-9 to TRBJ2-3; D gene unclear. Germline-derived CDR1 and CDR2 are SEHNR and FQNEAQ (reference sequence). Trimming stripped 2 bases from V and 4 bases from J, with 7 bases between. The CDR3 length is 13 residues. The CDR3 here is CASSLYLSDTQYF. CDR3 in DNA: TGTGCCAGCAGCTTATATCTTTCAGATACGCAGTATTTT.

This clone was detected only a few times. The V and J genes are TRBV27 and TRBJ2-3, with 8 positions matching TRBD2. This CDR3 is 13 amino acids long. The germline gives CDR1 MNHEY, CDR2 SMNVEV (reference sequence). V gave up 3 bases and J gave up 6 bases; unmatched junction bases: 2. The CDR3 region is CASSFRGGDTQYF. CDR3 nucleotide sequence: TGTGCCAGCAGTTTCCGCGGGGGGGATACGCAGTATTTT.